This T cell receptor (beta chain) was sequenced in a study of blood T cells in healthy people across ages. Trimming left V 9 bases short and J 2 bases short, with 19 bases between. Germline V gives CDR1 SGHRS, CDR2 YFSETQ. The CDR3 totals 15 residues. A second about 7 to 12 cycle PCR used barcoded and J-beta primers. Each of the cDNA molecules was tagged by a template-switch adaptor with 12 random nucleotides. A minimum of 2.5 million CDR3-containing paired-end reads was obtained for each sample. In TCRdb, the 5' RACE reads were re-called with MiXCR into one record per CDR3 protein. The sample has about 670,000 distinct CDR3 sequences, more than 45% seen once; the top ten hold 13%.

Sequenced material: blood. This chain links TRBV5-1 with TRBJ2-3; D gene uncertain. The TCR originated in a woman older than 75 in good health. This CDR3 is CAIPWPLYPTDTQYF. In nucleotides, the CDR3 is TGCGCCATACCCTGGCCTCTATACCCCACAGATACGCAGTATTTT.